The rows below give T cell receptor beta chains drawn from one sample of a study of a mutant IDH1 vaccine in newly diagnosed glioma. For these TCRs, the target antigens are not known. Sequencing was performed with immunoSEQ multiplex PCR; in TCRdb, only in-frame clones are kept and a portion is missing. The sample contains around 50,000 clones, about 77% of which appear only once. The material sequenced was PBMCs, taken from a glioma patient whose treatment included an IDH1 peptide vaccine. The receptors here all came from a man aged 50-60 years with glioma. The CDR3 runs from the conserved cysteine through the conserved F or W. D genes are given only for firm matches. Expanded clones are given a class, and other clones once, few, many or no size at all.

J	D	size	V	CDR3	DNA
TRBJ1-2	TRBD1	.	TRBV6-5	CASSYQTGSGYGYTF	TGTGCCAGCAGTTACCAGACAGGGTCCGGCTATGGCTACACCTTC
TRBJ2-2	.	.	TRBV9	CASSVGDPRAGELFF	TGTGCCAGCAGCGTAGGAGACCCTAGGGCCGGGGAGCTGTTTTTT
TRBJ1-4	.	.	TRBV6-6	CASSSQQGEKLFF	TGTGCCAGCAGTTCTCAACAGGGTGAAAAACTGTTTTTT
TRBJ2-1	TRBD1	.	TRBV19	CASSIGQGVDNEQFF	TGTGCCAGTAGTATAGGGCAGGGGGTTGACAATGAGCAGTTCTTC
TRBJ2-7	.	.	TRBV14	CASSQDGSGRYEQYF	TGTGCCAGCAGCCAAGATGGCTCAGGGAGATACGAGCAGTACTTC
TRBJ2-1	.	.	TRBV7-2	CASSLMGEQFF	TGTGCCAGCAGCTTAATGGGTGAGCAGTTCTTC
TRBJ2-1	TRBD2	.	TRBV7-3	CASSPEGDSGGAHEQFF	TGTGCCAGCAGCCCCGAGGGCGATAGCGGGGGGGCGCATGAGCAGTTCTTC
TRBJ2-3	.	.	TRBV5-5	CASRLADTQYF	TGTGCCAGCCGTTTGGCAGATACGCAGTATTTT
TRBJ1-2	.	few	TRBV5-4	CASSLAREGGYTF	TGTGCCAGCAGCTTGGCCCGGGAGGGGGGCTACACCTTC
TRBJ2-1	.	.	TRBV11-2	CASSPGPGSAWNEQFF	TGTGCCAGCAGCCCCGGCCCCGGGTCCGCCTGGAATGAGCAGTTCTTC
TRBJ1-4	TRBD1	.	TRBV7-8	CASSLAGRGRVNNEKLFF	TGTGCCAGCAGCTTAGCGGGCAGGGGGAGGGTGAATAATGAAAAACTGTTTTTT
TRBJ1-1	.	.	TRBV4-3	CASSQDLLGDETEAFF	TGCGCCAGCAGCCAAGATTTATTAGGGGATGAAACTGAAGCTTTCTTT
TRBJ1-2	.	once	TRBV29-1	CSVVVLGAAGYTF	TGCAGCGTTGTGGTGTTAGGGGCTGCTGGCTACACCTTC
TRBJ2-3	.	.	TRBV6-1	CGAGFINTQYF	TGTGGGGCAGGCTTCATCAATACGCAGTATTTT
TRBJ1-1	.	.	TRBV10-3	CAISEVGNTEAFF	TGTGCCATCAGTGAGGTAGGGAACACTGAAGCTTTCTTT
TRBJ1-2	TRBD1	.	TRBV28	CASRGVGQPNYGYTF	TGTGCCAGCAGAGGAGTGGGACAGCCTAACTATGGCTACACCTTC
TRBJ1-2	.	.	TRBV19	CASRQDGYTF	TGTGCCAGCCGACAGGATGGCTACACCTTC
TRBJ1-1	.	once	TRBV2	CASRADTLGTEAFF	TGTGCCAGCAGGGCCGACACACTGGGAACTGAAGCTTTCTTT
TRBJ1-3	TRBD1	.	TRBV6-5	CASSSHRGPSGNTIYF	TGTGCCAGCAGTTCTCACAGGGGACCCTCTGGAAACACCATATATTTT
TRBJ2-2	.	.	TRBV27	CASSSPYTGELFF	TGTGCCAGCAGTTCTCCGTACACCGGGGAGCTGTTTTTT
TRBJ1-4	TRBD1	once	TRBV4-3	CASSQGSGGSEKLFF	TGCGCCAGCAGCCAAGGGTCAGGGGGTAGTGAAAAACTGTTTTTT
TRBJ1-6	TRBD1	.	TRBV2	CASGQGSSSPLHF	TGTGCCAGTGGACAGGGAAGTTCTTCACCCCTCCACTTT
TRBJ2-3	TRBD2	.	TRBV30	CAWSLRGASTDTQYF	TGTGCCTGGAGTTTGCGGGGGGCCAGCACAGATACGCAGTATTTT
TRBJ2-7	TRBD1	.	TRBV6-6	CASSRDREPEQYF	TGTGCCAGCAGCCGCGACAGGGAACCCGAGCAGTACTTC
TRBJ2-7	TRBD1	.	TRBV18	CASSNRQGFYEQYF	TGTGCCAGCTCCAATCGACAGGGGTTCTACGAGCAGTACTTC
TRBJ2-1	TRBD1	.	TRBV5-4	CASSVTGTGGMNEQFF	TGTGCCAGCAGCGTTACCGGGACAGGGGGGATGAATGAGCAGTTCTTC
TRBJ2-5	TRBD2	.	TRBV5-4	CASSPGTSGARETQYF	TGTGCCAGCAGCCCTGGGACTAGTGGCGCAAGAGAGACCCAGTACTTC
TRBJ2-1	TRBD1	.	TRBV9	CASSVAPQQGRDNEQFF	TGTGCCAGCAGCGTAGCCCCACAACAGGGGCGAGACAATGAGCAGTTCTTC
TRBJ2-5	.	.	TRBV30	CAWSALGETQYF	TGTGCCTGGAGTGCCTTAGGGGAGACCCAGTACTTC
TRBJ1-5	TRBD1	.	TRBV19	CASSFGQGPWPQHF	TGTGCCAGTAGTTTCGGACAGGGCCCTTGGCCCCAGCATTTT
TRBJ2-1	.	.	TRBV9	CASSPKGLVLYNEQFF	TGTGCCAGCAGCCCAAAGGGACTTGTACTATACAATGAGCAGTTCTTC
TRBJ2-5	.	.	TRBV18	CASSEVQETQYF	TGTGCCAGCTCGGAGGTGCAAGAGACCCAGTACTTC
TRBJ2-7	.	once	TRBV25-1	CASNLQGNYEQYF	TGTGCCAGCAACTTACAGGGCAACTACGAGCAGTACTTC
TRBJ2-1	TRBD2	.	TRBV7-6	CASSSSGGSYNEQFF	TGTGCCAGCAGCTCTAGCGGGGGCTCGTACAATGAGCAGTTCTTC
TRBJ1-5	TRBD1	few	TRBV19	CASSIGTVPNQPQHF	TGTGCCAGTAGTATTGGGACAGTACCTAATCAGCCCCAGCATTTT
TRBJ1-1	.	.	TRBV6-5	CASNSQMNTEAFF	TGTGCCAGCAACTCACAGATGAACACTGAAGCTTTCTTT
TRBJ2-7	.	.	TRBV7-2	CASSFEGPYEQYF	TGTGCCAGCAGCTTTGAGGGCCCCTACGAGCAGTACTTC
TRBJ2-1	TRBD2	.	TRBV6-5	CASSYSGGGGNEQFF	TGTGCCAGCAGTTACTCGGGCGGGGGGGGAAATGAGCAGTTCTTC
TRBJ2-1	TRBD1	.	TRBV5-1	CASSQGQGTYNEQFF	TGCGCCAGCAGCCAGGGACAGGGGACCTACAATGAGCAGTTCTTC
TRBJ2-1	TRBD1	.	TRBV10-3	CAISESDSGQGAFSFRYEQFF	TGTGCCATCAGTGAGTCGGATTCGGGACAGGGGGCCTTCTCCTTTAGGTATGAGCAGTTCTTC
TRBJ2-7	.	.	TRBV21-1	CASSKVRGYEQYF	TGTGCCAGCAGCAAAGTACGGGGCTACGAGCAGTACTTC
TRBJ1-5	TRBD1	once	TRBV4-1	CASSQDPRQGAGGQPQHF	TGCGCCAGCAGCCAAGATCCGCGACAGGGGGCCGGCGGTCAGCCCCAGCATTTT
TRBJ1-4	.	.	TRBV30	CAWGRDGEKLFF	TGTGCCTGGGGAAGGGACGGGGAAAAACTGTTTTTT
TRBJ2-5	.	.	TRBV6-1	CASSPQGRGETQYF	TGTGCCAGCAGCCCCCAGGGGAGAGGAGAGACCCAGTACTTC
TRBJ2-7	.	.	TRBV29-1	CSVGVGGEQYF	TGCAGCGTTGGGGTAGGGGGCGAGCAGTACTTC
TRBJ2-3	.	.	TRBV5-4	CASSLSGRGTDTQYF	TGTGCCAGCAGCTTAAGCGGTCGGGGCACAGATACGCAGTATTTT
TRBJ1-2	TRBD1	.	TRBV7-9	CASSPGTGAGYTF	TGTGCCAGCAGCCCCGGGACAGGGGCTGGCTACACCTTC
TRBJ2-3	.	.	TRBV11-3	CARDTQYF	TGTGCCAGGGATACGCAGTATTTT
TRBJ2-6	.	once	TRBV7-9	CASSAQLLSSGANVLTF	TGTGCCAGCAGCGCACAACTCTTGAGCTCTGGGGCCAACGTCCTGACTTTC
TRBJ2-7	.	.	TRBV9	CASSPLGSSYEQYF	TGTGCCAGCAGCCCCTTGGGAAGCTCCTACGAGCAGTACTTC
TRBJ2-7	TRBD1	few	TRBV10-1	CASTSNRGLPYEQYF	TGCGCCAGCACATCTAACAGGGGGCTCCCCTACGAGCAGTACTTC